These T cell receptor beta chains were read from a single sample in a study of blood T cell repertoires in COVID-19. Clones were sequenced by immunoSEQ multiplex PCR, and TCRdb holds only the in-frame ones, with some missing. The sample consists of approximately 140,000 clones, 87% of them appearing once. Specimen: peripheral blood. Source of these receptors: a woman in her sixties or seventies with active or convalescent COVID-19. The CDR3 runs from the conserved cysteine through the conserved F or W. Fields, in order: J gene, D gene, clone size, V gene, CDR3 protein. A D gene is named only where the DNA matches it firmly. Rows give clone size only sometimes, using once, few, many, or a class for an expanded clone.

TRBJ2-2 | TRBD1 | NA | TRBV7-8 | CASSQRDRGAGELFF
TRBJ2-2 | TRBD2 | NA | TRBV5-1 | CASMMAGGPAGELFF
TRBJ1-1 | NA | NA | TRBV2 | CASSEGTAQNTEAFF
TRBJ1-3 | NA | few | TRBV2 | CASSSLRNTIYF
TRBJ1-1 | NA | NA | TRBV18 | CASSSSENTEAFF
TRBJ1-2 | NA | NA | TRBV10-3 | CAISETMTDYGYTF
TRBJ1-1 | TRBD1 | NA | TRBV19 | CASSIPGQGNTEAFF
TRBJ2-5 | TRBD2 | NA | TRBV14 | CASSQAGGGIQETQYF
TRBJ1-6 | NA | NA | TRBV6-1 | CASSEGTYNSPLHF
TRBJ1-4 | TRBD1 | NA | TRBV29-1 | CSVMGQGNEKLFF
TRBJ1-1 | NA | NA | TRBV9 | CASSEAVDTEAFF
TRBJ2-2 | NA | NA | TRBV7-9 | CASSWAHPTGELFF
TRBJ2-1 | TRBD2 | NA | TRBV14 | CASSPGLAGAEQFF
TRBJ1-6 | TRBD1 | NA | TRBV13 | CASSRTGSSYNSPLHF
TRBJ1-5 | TRBD1 | NA | TRBV7-9 | CASSPQGGDQPQHF
TRBJ1-1 | NA | NA | TRBV6-2/TRBV6-3 | CASSLVMNTEAFF
TRBJ2-3 | NA | NA | TRBV6-6 | CASSPNTDTQYF
TRBJ1-5 | NA | NA | TRBV6-1 | CASSEAQYQPQHF